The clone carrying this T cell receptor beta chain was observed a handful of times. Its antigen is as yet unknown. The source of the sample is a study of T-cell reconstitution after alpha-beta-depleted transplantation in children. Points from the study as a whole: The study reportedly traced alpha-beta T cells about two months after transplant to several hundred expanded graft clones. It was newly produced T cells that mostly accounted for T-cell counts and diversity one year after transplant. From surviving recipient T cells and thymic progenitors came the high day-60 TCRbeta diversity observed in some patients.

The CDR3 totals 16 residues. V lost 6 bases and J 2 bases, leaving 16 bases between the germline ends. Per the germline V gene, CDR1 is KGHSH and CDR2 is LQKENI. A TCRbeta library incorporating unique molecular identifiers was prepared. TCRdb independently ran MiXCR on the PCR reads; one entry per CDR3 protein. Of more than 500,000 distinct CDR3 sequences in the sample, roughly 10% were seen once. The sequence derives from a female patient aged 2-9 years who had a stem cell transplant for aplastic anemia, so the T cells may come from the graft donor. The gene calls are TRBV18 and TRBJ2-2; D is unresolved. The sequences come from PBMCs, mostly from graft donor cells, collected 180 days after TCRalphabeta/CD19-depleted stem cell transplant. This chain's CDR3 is CASSERQLTNTGELFF. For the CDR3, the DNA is TGTGCCAGCTCCGAACGCCAACTGACTAACACCGGGGAGCTGTTTTTT.